A single sample is the source of the 15 T cell receptor beta chains below, sequenced in a study of blood T cell repertoires in COVID-19. TCRdb keeps only in-frame clones here, not all; method: immunoSEQ multiplex PCR. The sample has some 93,000 clones, just under 85% seen once. Sequenced input: peripheral blood. The receptors stem from a man between 65 and 80 years old with acute or convalescent COVID-19.

The J gene is TRBJ2-4, the V gene TRBV5-1; TRBD1 aligns across 8 bases. The V gene end was trimmed by 3 bases and the J gene end by 7 bases; junction bases not matched to a gene: 6. This CDR3 has 14 amino acids. Germline CDR1 reads SGHRS; CDR2 reads YFSETQ. CDR3 nucleotides: TGCGCCAGCAGCTCTCGACAGGGGCCGAACATTCAGTACTTC. Its translation: CASSSRQGPNIQYF. Using reference TRBV5-1 and TRBJ2-4 for the parts outside the CDR3, the full variable domain is KAGVTQTPRYLIKTRGQQVTLSCSPISGHRSVSWYQQTPGQGLQFLFEYFSETQRNKGNFPGRFSGRQFSNSRSEMNVSTLELGDSALYLCASSSRQGPNIQYFGAGTRLSVL.

This clone was observed a single time. This sequence joins TRBV27 and TRBJ2-5; maybe TRBD1 (6 bases). CDR3 length: 14 residues. V shed 2 bases and J shed 4 bases, with 11 bases lying between them. Germline CDR1 and CDR2: MNHEY and SMNVEV (reference sequence). The CDR3 DNA reads as TGTGCCAGCAGTTTAACAGGGACCCCAGAGACCCAGTACTTC. Translated, it gives CASSLTGTPETQYF.

The J gene is TRBJ1-2, the V gene TRBV27; 7 bases are shared with TRBD1. CDR3 size: 13 residues. Trimming removed 10 bases from V and 7 bases from J; junction bases left unmatched: 12. Germline CDR1 is MNHEY and CDR2 is SMNVEV (reference sequence). The CDR3 here is CATRRQGEPGYTF. CDR3 DNA: TGTGCCACCAGAAGACAGGGAGAGCCTGGCTACACCTTC.

V and J are TRBV9 and TRBJ2-7, with no clear D. The germline CDR1 and CDR2 sequences are SGDLS and YYNGEE. Trimming shortened V by 0 bases and J by 2 bases, and 6 bases separated the two germline ends. The CDR3 is 13 residues long. Here the CDR3 reads CASSVAPTYEQYF. The DNA for the CDR3 is TGTGCCAGCAGCGTAGCCCCCACCTACGAGCAGTACTTC.

V usage is TRBV6-1 and J usage is TRBJ1-2; D is unresolved. Trimming removed 5 bases at V and 0 bases at J, with 10 bases between. This CDR3 region has 14 residues. Germline assignment: CDR1 MNHNS and CDR2 SASEGT. CDR3 region: CASSSLSTNYGYTF. CDR3 in DNA: TGTGCCAGCAGTTCGCTATCCACTAACTATGGCTACACCTTC.

This chain uses TRBV19 with TRBJ1-5; 7 bases align to TRBD1. The CDR3 covers 12 residues. Looked up from germline, CDR1 is LNHDA and CDR2 is SQIVND (reference sequence). V lost 8 bases and J lost 4; bases outside the gene matches: 2. The CDR3 protein is CASGTENQPQHF. The CDR3 nucleotides read TGTGCCAGTGGGACAGAAAATCAGCCCCAGCATTTT. The full variable domain, with the rest looked up from reference TRBV19 and TRBJ1-5, is DGGITQSPKYLFRKEGQNVTLSCEQNLNHDAMYWYRQDPGQGLRLIYYSQIVNDFQKGDIAEGYSVSREKKESFPLTVTSAQKNPTAFYLCASGTENQPQHFGDGTRLSIL.

This CDR3 is CASSASWTGPVNYGYTF. Written as DNA, the CDR3 is TGTGCCAGCAGCGCTTCCTGGACAGGCCCTGTCAACTATGGCTACACCTTC. V usage is TRBV9 and J usage is TRBJ1-2, with 7 bases fitting TRBD1. CDR1 is SGDLS, CDR2 YYNGEE, per germline. V was clipped by 3 bases and J by 2 bases; unmatched bases: 13. The CDR3 sequence is 17 residues long.

V is TRBV3-1 (or the pseudogene TRBV3-2) and J is TRBJ1-2, with TRBD1 matching 8 bases. After removal of 1 base from V and 6 bases from J, the junction contained 10 bases not matched to a gene. The CDR3 is 16 amino acids. Germline CDR1 LGHDT, CDR2 YNNKEL (reference sequence). This CDR3 reads CASSQGASGGGHGYTF. CDR3 bases: TGTGCCAGCAGCCAAGGGGCATCAGGGGGCGGACATGGCTACACCTTC.

V gene TRBV18 combines with J gene TRBJ2-2; D gene unclear. CDR1 is KGHSH, CDR2 LQKENI, per germline. V lost 4 bases, J lost 6 bases, and 9 bases lay in between. The CDR3 runs 13 residues. This chain's CDR3 is CASSLQVPGELFF. CDR3 nucleotides: TGTGCCAGCTCACTTCAGGTACCCGGGGAGCTGTTTTTT.

The gene calls are TRBV7-9 and TRBJ1-1; D is uncertain. The germline V gene encodes CDR1 SEHNR and CDR2 FQNEAQ (reference sequence). The ends were cut back, 1 base at V and 7 bases at J, with 10 bases in the middle. The CDR3 is 13 amino acids. The CDR3 protein is CASSLELRIEAFF. In DNA form, the CDR3 reads TGTGCCAGCAGCTTAGAACTCCGAATTGAAGCTTTCTTT.

The V gene is TRBV9, the J gene TRBJ2-1; TRBD2 aligns across 11 bases. The CDR3 runs to 16 residues. J lost 7 bases, V lost 3 bases, and 9 bases had no gene match. The germline V gene has CDR1 SGDLS and CDR2 YYNGEE. Here the CDR3 DNA reads TGTGCCAGCAGCGCCAATATAGCGGGAGGGGGGAATGAGCAGTTCTTC. It specifies CASSANIAGGGNEQFF.

The V call is TRBV13, the J call TRBJ1-1; 9 nucleotides match TRBD1. The J segment lost 4 bases and the V segment lost 0 bases, leaving 3 bases of the junction unmatched. The CDR3 consists of 15 residues. Germline lookup yields CDR1 PRHDT and CDR2 FYEKMQ (reference sequence). CDR3 loop: CASSLGGQGRTEAFF. For the CDR3, the DNA is TGTGCCAGCAGCTTAGGGGGACAGGGCCGCACTGAAGCTTTCTTT.

The V and J genes are TRBV6-5 and TRBJ1-3; no firm D call. V was cut by 10 bases and J by 4 bases, with 14 bases left in between. This CDR3 region has 13 residues. Germline V gene sequence: CDR1 MNHEY, CDR2 SVGAGI. The CDR3 is CATVRALGNTIYF. DNA for the CDR3: TGTGCCACCGTCCGAGCGTTAGGAAACACCATATATTTT.

The chain uses TRBV30 and TRBJ2-1; D possibly corresponds to TRBD1 (6 bases). With 3 bases removed from V and 6 bases from J, the gap between germline ends came to 15 bases. Germline values: CDR1 GTSNPN, CDR2 SVGIG (reference sequence). This CDR3 contains 14 residues. The CDR3 loop is CAWSVGRGSNEQFF. As DNA, the CDR3 is TGTGCCTGGAGCGTAGGTAGGGGGTCCAATGAGCAGTTCTTC.

The CDR3 region is CSVQGDYGYTF. As DNA, the CDR3 is TGCAGTGTACAAGGAGACTATGGCTACACCTTC. The genes are TRBV20-1 and TRBJ1-2; D not certain. V lost 7 bases to trimming and J lost 3 bases, with 9 bases between them. The CDR3 extends over 11 amino acids. CDR1 and CDR2 from the germline V gene are DFQATT and SNEGSKA (reference sequence).